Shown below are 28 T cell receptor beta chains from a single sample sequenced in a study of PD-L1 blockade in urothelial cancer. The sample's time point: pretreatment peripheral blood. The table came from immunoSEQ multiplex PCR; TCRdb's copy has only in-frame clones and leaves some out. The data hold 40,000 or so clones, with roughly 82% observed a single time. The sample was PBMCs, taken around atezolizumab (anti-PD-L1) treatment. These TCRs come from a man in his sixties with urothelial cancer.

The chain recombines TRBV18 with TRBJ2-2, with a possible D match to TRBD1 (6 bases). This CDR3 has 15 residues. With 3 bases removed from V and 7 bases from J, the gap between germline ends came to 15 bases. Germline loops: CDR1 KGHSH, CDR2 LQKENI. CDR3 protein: CASSPGQNRIGELFF. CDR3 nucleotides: TGTGCCAGCTCACCCGGACAGAACAGAATCGGGGAGCTGTTTTTT.

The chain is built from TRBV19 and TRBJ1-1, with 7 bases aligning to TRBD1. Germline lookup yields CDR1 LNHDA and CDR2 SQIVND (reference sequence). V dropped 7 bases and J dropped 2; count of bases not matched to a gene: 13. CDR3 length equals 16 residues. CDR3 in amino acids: CASNQDRTAINTEAFF. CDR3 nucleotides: TGTGCCAGTAATCAGGACAGGACCGCGATTAACACTGAAGCTTTCTTT.

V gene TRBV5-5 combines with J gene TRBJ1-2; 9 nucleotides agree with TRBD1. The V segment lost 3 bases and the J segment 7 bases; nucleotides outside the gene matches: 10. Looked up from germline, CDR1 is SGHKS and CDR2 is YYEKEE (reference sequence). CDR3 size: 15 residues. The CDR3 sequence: CASSYRDRALGGYTF. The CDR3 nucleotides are TGTGCCAGCAGCTACCGGGACAGGGCGCTGGGTGGCTACACCTTC.

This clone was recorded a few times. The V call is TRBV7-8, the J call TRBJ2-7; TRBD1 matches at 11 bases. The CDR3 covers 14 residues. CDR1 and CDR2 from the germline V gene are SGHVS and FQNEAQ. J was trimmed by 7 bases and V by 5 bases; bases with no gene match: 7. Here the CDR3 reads CASSPGQGAGEQYF. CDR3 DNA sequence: TGTGCCAGCAGCCCCGGACAGGGGGCGGGGGAGCAGTACTTC. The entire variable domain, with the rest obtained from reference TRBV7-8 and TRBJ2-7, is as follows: GAGVSQSPRYKVAKRGQDVALRCDPISGHVSLFWYQQALGQGPEFLTYFQNEAQLDKSGLPSDRFFAERPEGSVSTLKIQRTQQEDSAVYLCASSPGQGAGEQYFGPGTRLTVT.

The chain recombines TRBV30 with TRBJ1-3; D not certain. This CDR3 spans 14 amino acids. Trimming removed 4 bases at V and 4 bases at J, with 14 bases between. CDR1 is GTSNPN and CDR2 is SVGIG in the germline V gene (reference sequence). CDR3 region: CAWTPSGWGNTIYF. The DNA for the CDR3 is TGTGCCTGGACGCCCTCGGGGTGGGGAAACACCATATATTTT.

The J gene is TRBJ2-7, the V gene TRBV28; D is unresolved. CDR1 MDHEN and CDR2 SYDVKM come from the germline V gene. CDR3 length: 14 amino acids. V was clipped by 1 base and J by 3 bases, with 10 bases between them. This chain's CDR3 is CASSLSAGNYEQYF. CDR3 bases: TGTGCCAGCAGTTTATCTGCAGGCAACTACGAGCAGTACTTC. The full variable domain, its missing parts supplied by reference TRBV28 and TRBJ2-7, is DVKVTQSSRYLVKRTGEKVFLECVQDMDHENMFWYRQDPGLGLRLIYFSYDVKMKEKGDIPEGYSVSREKKERFSLILESASTNQTSMYLCASSLSAGNYEQYFGPGTRLTVT.

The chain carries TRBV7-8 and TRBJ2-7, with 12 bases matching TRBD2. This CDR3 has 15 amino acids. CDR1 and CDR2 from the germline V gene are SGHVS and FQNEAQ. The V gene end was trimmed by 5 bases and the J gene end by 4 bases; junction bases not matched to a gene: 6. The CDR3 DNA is TGTGCCAGCAGCGCGGGACTAGCGGGCGGGTACGAGCAGTACTTC. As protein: CASSAGLAGGYEQYF.

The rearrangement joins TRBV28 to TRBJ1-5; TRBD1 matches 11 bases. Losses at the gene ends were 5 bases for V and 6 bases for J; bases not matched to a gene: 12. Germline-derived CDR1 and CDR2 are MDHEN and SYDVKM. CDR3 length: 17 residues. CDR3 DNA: TGTGCCAGCAGTCTCCGGACAGGGGGCTGGGAAGGTCAGCCCCAGCATTTT. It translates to CASSLRTGGWEGQPQHF.

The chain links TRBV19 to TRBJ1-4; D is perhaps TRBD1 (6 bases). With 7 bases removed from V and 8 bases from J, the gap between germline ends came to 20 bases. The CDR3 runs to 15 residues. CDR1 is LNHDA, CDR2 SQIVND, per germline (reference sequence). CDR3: CASNPTGGLSEKLFF. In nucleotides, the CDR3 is TGTGCCAGTAACCCGACAGGCGGTCTCAGCGAAAAACTGTTTTTT.

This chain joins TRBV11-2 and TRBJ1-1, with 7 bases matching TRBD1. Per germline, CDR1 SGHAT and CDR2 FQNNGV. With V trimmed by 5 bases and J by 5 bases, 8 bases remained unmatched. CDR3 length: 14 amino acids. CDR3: CASSPRGKGTEAFF. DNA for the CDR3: TGTGCCAGCAGCCCCAGGGGGAAGGGTACTGAAGCTTTCTTT.

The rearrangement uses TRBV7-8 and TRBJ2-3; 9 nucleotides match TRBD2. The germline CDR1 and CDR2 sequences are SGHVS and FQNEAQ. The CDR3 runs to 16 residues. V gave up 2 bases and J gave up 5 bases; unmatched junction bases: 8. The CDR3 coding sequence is TGTGCCAGCAGCTTATCGGTTAGCGGGGGAGAAGATACGCAGTATTTT. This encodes CASSLSVSGGEDTQYF.

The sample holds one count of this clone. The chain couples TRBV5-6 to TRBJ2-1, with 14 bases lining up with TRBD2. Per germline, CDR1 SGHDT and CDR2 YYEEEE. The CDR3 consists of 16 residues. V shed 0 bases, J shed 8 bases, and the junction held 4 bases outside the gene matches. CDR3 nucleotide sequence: TGTGCCAGCAGCTTGGGACTAGCGGGGGGGGTCGATGAGCAGTTCTTC. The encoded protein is CASSLGLAGGVDEQFF. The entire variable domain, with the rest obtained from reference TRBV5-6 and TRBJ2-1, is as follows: DAGVTQSPTHLIKTRGQQVTLRCSPKSGHDTVSWYQQALGQGPQFIFQYYEEEERQRGNFPDRFSGHQFPNYSSELNVNALLLGDSALYLCASSLGLAGGVDEQFFGPGTRLTVL.

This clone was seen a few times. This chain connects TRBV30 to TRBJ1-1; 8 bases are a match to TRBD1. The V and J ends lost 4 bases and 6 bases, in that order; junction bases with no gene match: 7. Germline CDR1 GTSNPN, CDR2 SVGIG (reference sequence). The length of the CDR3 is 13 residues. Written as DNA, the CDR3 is TGTGCCTGGACGGACAGGGAAGAACCTGAAGCTTTCTTT. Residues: CAWTDREEPEAFF.

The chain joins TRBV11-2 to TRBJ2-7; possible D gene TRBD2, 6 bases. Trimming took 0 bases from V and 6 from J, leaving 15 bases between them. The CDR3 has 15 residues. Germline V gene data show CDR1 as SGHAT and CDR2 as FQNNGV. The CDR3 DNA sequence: TGTGCCAGCAGCTTAGATGGAGGGTTCGTTGGCGAGCAGTACTTC. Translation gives CASSLDGGFVGEQYF.

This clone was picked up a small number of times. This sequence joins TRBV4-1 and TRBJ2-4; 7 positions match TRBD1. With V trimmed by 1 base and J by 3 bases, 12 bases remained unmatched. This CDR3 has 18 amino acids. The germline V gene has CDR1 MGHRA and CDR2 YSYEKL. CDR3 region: CASSQGLRGQFDKNIQYF. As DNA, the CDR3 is TGCGCCAGCAGCCAAGGTTTGAGGGGGCAGTTCGACAAAAACATTCAGTACTTC.

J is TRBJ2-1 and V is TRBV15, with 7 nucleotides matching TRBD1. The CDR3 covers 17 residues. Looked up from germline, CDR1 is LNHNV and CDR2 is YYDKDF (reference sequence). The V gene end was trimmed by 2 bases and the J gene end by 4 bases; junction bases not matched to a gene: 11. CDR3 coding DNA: TGTGCCACCAGCAGATACCTTTTCGGACAGGCGTACAATGAGCAGTTCTTC. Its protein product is CATSRYLFGQAYNEQFF.

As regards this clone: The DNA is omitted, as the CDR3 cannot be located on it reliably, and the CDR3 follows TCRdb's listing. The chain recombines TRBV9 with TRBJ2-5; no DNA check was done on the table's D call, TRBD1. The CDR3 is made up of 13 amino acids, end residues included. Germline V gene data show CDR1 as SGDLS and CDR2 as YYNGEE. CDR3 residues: CASSVGPGTETYF.

CDR3 bases: TGTGCTAGTGGTTTGACAGGGGGTAACTATGGCTACACCTTC. The encoded protein is CASGLTGGNYGYTF. J is TRBJ1-2 and V is TRBV12-5, with 8 nucleotides matching TRBD1. CDR3 size: 14 residues. Trimming took 2 bases from V and 1 from J; bases not matched to a gene: 0. CDR1 and CDR2 (germline): LGHNT, FRNRAP. The full variable domain, completed using reference TRBV12-5 and TRBJ1-2, is DARVTQTPRHKVTEMGQEVTMRCQPILGHNTVFWYRQTMMQGLELLAYFRNRAPLDDSGMPKDRFSAEMPDATLATLKIQPSEPRDSAVYFCASGLTGGNYGYTFGSGTRLTVV.

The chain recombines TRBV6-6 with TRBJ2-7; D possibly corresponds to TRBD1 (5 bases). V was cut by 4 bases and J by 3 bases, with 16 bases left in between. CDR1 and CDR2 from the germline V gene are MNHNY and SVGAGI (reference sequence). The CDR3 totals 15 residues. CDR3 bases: TGTGCCAGCAGTTTTAGACAGAACCTTGACTACGAGCAGTACTTC. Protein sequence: CASSFRQNLDYEQYF.

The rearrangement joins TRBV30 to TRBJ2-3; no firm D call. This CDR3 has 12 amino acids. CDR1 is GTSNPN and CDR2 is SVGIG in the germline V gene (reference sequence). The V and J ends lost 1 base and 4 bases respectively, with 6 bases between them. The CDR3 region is CAWSESADTQYF. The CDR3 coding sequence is TGTGCCTGGAGTGAATCCGCAGATACGCAGTATTTT.

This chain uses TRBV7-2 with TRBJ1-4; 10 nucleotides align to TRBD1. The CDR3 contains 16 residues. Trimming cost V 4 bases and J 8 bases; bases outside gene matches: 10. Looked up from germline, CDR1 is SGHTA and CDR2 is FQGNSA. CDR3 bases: TGTGCCAGCAGCTCGCCAAGACAGGGGGCCTGGGAAAAACTGTTTTTT. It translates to CASSSPRQGAWEKLFF.

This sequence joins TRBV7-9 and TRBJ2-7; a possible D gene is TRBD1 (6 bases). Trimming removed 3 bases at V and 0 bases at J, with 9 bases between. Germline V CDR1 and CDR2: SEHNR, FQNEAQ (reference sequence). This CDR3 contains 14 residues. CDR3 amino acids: CASSLQGSSYEQYF. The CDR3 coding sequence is TGTGCCAGCAGCTTGCAGGGGAGCTCCTACGAGCAGTACTTC. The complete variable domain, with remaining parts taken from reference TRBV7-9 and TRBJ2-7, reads DTGVSQNPRHKITKRGQNVTFRCDPISEHNRLYWYRQTLGQGPEFLTYFQNEAQLEKSRLLSDRFSAERPKGSFSTLEIQRTEQGDSAMYLCASSLQGSSYEQYFGPGTRLTVT.

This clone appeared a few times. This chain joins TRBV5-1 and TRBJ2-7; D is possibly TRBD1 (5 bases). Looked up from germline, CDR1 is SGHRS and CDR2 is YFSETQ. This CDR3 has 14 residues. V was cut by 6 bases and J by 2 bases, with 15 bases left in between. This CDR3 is CASNIGDLTYEQYF. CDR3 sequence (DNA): TGCGCCAGCAACATAGGGGATCTCACCTACGAGCAGTACTTC.

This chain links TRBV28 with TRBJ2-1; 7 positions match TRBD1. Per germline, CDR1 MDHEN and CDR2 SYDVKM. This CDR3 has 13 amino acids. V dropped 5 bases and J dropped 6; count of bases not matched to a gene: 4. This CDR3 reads CASSQTGFNEQFF. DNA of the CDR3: TGTGCCAGCAGTCAGACAGGGTTCAATGAGCAGTTCTTC.

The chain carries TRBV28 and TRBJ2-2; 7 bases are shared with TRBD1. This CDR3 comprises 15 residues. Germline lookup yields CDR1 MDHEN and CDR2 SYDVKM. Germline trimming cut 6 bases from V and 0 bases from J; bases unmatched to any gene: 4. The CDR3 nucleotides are TGTGCCAGCAGCCCAGGGGGAGCGAACACCGGGGAGCTGTTTTTT. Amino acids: CASSPGGANTGELFF.

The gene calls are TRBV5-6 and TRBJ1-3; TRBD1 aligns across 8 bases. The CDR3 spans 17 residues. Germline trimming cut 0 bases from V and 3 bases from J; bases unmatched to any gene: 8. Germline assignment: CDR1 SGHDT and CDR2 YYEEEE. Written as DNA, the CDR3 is TGTGCCAGCAGCTTGGTAGAGGACAGGGTCGGTGGAAACACCATATATTTT. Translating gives CASSLVEDRVGGNTIYF.

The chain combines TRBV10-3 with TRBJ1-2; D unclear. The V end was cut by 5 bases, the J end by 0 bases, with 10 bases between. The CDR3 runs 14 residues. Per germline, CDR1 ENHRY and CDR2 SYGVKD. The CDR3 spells CAISPLSPNYGYTF. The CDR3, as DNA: TGTGCCATCAGTCCCTTATCCCCTAACTATGGCTACACCTTC.

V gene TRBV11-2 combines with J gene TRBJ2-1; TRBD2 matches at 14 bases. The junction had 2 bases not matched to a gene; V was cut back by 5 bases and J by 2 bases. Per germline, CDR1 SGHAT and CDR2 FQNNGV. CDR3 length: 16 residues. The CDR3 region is CASSRLAGGPYNEQFF. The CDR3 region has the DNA TGTGCCAGCAGCCGACTAGCGGGGGGGCCCTACAATGAGCAGTTCTTC.